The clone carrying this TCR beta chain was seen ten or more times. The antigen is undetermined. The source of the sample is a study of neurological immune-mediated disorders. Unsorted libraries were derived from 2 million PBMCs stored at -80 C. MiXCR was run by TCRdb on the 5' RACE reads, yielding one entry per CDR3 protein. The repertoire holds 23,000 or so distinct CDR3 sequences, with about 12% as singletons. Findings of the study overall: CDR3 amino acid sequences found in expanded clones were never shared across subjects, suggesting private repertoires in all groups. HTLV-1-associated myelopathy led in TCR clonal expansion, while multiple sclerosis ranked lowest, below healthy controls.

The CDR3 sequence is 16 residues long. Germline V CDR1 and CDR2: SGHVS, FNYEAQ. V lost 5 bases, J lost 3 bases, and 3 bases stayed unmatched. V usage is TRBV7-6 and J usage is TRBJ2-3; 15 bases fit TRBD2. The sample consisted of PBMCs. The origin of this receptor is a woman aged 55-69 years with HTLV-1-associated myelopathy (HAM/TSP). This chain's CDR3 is CASSPGTSGGTDTQYF. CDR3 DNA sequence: TGTGCCAGCAGCCCGGGGACTAGCGGGGGGACAGATACGCAGTATTTT.